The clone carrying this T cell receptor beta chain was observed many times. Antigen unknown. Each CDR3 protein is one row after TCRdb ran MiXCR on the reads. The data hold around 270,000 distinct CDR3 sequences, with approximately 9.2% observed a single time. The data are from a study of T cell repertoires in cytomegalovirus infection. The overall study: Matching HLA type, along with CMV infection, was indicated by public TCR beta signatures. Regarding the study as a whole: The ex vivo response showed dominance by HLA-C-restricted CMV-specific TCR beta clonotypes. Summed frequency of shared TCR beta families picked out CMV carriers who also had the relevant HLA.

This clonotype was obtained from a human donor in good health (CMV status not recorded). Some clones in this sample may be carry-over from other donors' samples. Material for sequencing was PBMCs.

This CDR3 reads CASSLRREPLRGNEQFF. The CDR3 DNA is TGTGCCAGCAGCCTCAGACGGGAGCCACTTCGGGGCAATGAGCAGTTCTTC. The V gene is TRBV11-2, the J gene TRBJ2-1; D may be TRBD2 (6 bases). CDR1 is SGHAT and CDR2 is FQNNGV in the germline V gene. Trimming shortened V by 5 bases and J by 6 bases, and 23 bases separated the two germline ends. This CDR3 is 17 amino acids long.